This T cell receptor beta chain was recorded in a study of T cell responses to AZD1222 COVID-19 vaccine. At the level of the study: Second-dose recipients at about 4 or about 12 weeks were treated as one pooled group. General study points: Possibly, clonal diversity was underestimated; donors were largely white British and included more females. Spike was spanned by vaccine-associated CD4 TCRs, with dominance at 160-218 and 743-854.

Repertoires were generated with immunoSEQ multiplex PCR, while TCRdb's copy carries only in-frame clones and drops some. Of about 100,000 clones in the sample, around nine tenths were seen once. Germline trimming cut 4 bases from V and 9 bases from J; bases unmatched to any gene: 13. The germline V gene encodes CDR1 LNHNV and CDR2 YYDKDF (reference sequence). CDR3 size: 17 residues. As to this clone: Its antigen remains unidentified.

Specimen: peripheral blood, collected on day 0 of AZD1222 vaccination. The V gene is TRBV15, the J gene TRBJ1-6, with 9 bases that match TRBD1. This receptor was obtained from an adult in good health. The CDR3 DNA reads TGTGCCACCAGCAACCCTCCGCTAGGACAGGGGAGTTCACCCCTCCACTTT. This codes for CATSNPPLGQGSSPLHF.